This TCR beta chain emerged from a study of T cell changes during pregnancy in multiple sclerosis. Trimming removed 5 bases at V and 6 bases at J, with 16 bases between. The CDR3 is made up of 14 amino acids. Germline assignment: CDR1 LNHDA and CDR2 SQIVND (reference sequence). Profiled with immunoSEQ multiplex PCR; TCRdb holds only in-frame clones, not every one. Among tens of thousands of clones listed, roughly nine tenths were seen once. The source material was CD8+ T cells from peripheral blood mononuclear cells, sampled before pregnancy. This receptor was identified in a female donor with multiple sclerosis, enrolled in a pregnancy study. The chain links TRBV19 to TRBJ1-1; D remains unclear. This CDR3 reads CASSESPRSPEAFF. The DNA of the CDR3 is TGTGCCAGTAGTGAGTCCCCCCGGAGCCCTGAAGCTTTCTTT. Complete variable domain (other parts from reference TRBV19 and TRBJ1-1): DGGITQSPKYLFRKEGQNVTLSCEQNLNHDAMYWYRQDPGQGLRLIYYSQIVNDFQKGDIAEGYSVSREKKESFPLTVTSAQKNPTAFYLCASSESPRSPEAFFGQGTRLTVV.